The 29 T cell receptor beta chains in this list originate from one sample, sequenced in a study of control samples from healthy donors and cancer patients. TCRdb keeps only in-frame clones here, not all; method: immunoSEQ multiplex PCR. The sample shows about 130,000 clones, 90% of them seen only once. Sequencing was carried out using blood. The receptors come from a man in his forties or fifties in good health.

J is TRBJ1-5 and V is TRBV4-1, with D tentatively TRBD1 (6 bases). The CDR3 is 16 amino acids. The V and J ends lost 5 bases and 4 bases respectively, with 18 bases between them. Germline V gene sequence: CDR1 MGHRA, CDR2 YSYEKL. DNA of the CDR3: TGCGCCAGCAGCGACCGGGACAACAGACCGAATCAGCCCCAGCATTTT. This translates into CASSDRDNRPNQPQHF.

V and J are TRBV29-1 and TRBJ1-4; D not resolved. Trimming stripped 4 bases from V and 8 bases from J, with 17 bases between. Germline V CDR1 and CDR2: SQVTM, ANQGSEA. The CDR3 sequence is 14 residues long. The CDR3 sequence: CSVVLRAGGEKLFF. DNA for the CDR3: TGCAGCGTTGTGTTAAGGGCGGGAGGAGAAAAACTGTTTTTT.

CDR3 in amino acids: CASSPANVGTDTQYF. For the CDR3, the DNA is TGTGCCAGCAGTCCGGCCAACGTCGGGACAGATACGCAGTATTTT. The chain employs TRBV6-6 and TRBJ2-3; D is unclear. V was trimmed by 5 bases and J by 3 bases, leaving 15 bases between them. Germline values: CDR1 MNHNY, CDR2 SVGAGI (reference sequence). The CDR3 has 15 amino acids.

The genes are TRBV3-1 (or the pseudogene TRBV3-2) and TRBJ2-1; 8 bases align to TRBD1. The CDR3 runs to 16 residues. With V trimmed by 3 bases and J by 3 bases, 7 bases remained unmatched. Germline assignment: CDR1 LGHDT and CDR2 YNNKEL (reference sequence). This CDR3 is CASSHFRGLGYNEQFF. The DNA of the CDR3 is TGTGCCAGCAGCCACTTCAGGGGGCTCGGCTACAATGAGCAGTTCTTC.

The V call is TRBV2, the J call TRBJ2-5; no definite D call. CDR1 and CDR2 from the germline V gene are SNHLY and FYNNEI. Trimming left V 4 bases short and J 5 bases short, with 11 bases between. The CDR3 loop spans 13 amino acids. The CDR3: CASSGRSDETQYF. In DNA form, the CDR3 reads TGTGCCAGCAGTGGTAGGTCGGATGAGACCCAGTACTTC.

The V call is TRBV18, the J call TRBJ2-1, with D tentatively TRBD1 or TRBD2 (5 bases each). The CDR3 spans 14 residues. Trimming pared 3 bases from V and 6 bases from J, leaving 12 bases between. Germline values: CDR1 KGHSH, CDR2 LQKENI. The CDR3, as DNA: TGTGCCAGCTCACCCCCGGGGCGGGTCAATGAGCAGTTCTTC. Protein sequence: CASSPPGRVNEQFF.

The J gene is TRBJ1-6, the V gene TRBV12-3 or TRBV12-4, with a tentative D call TRBD1 (5 bases). The ends were cut back, 7 bases at V and 7 bases at J, with 11 bases in the middle. CDR3 size: 13 residues. CDR3 amino acids: CASTPEGNSPLHF. CDR3 sequence (DNA): TGTGCCAGCACCCCGGAGGGGAATTCACCCCTCCACTTT.

The rearrangement links TRBV2 to TRBJ1-5; D gene ambiguous. The CDR3 extends over 15 amino acids. The germline V and J ends were trimmed by 7 bases and 3 bases, with 16 bases remaining between them. Germline V gene lookup returns CDR1 SNHLY and CDR2 FYNNEI. The CDR3 reads CASKQILGPNQPQHF. Here the CDR3 DNA reads TGTGCCAGCAAGCAGATCTTAGGGCCCAATCAGCCCCAGCATTTT.

The chain uses TRBV29-1 and TRBJ1-2, with TRBD1 matching over 7 bases. The CDR3 length is 12 residues. Per germline, CDR1 SQVTM and CDR2 ANQGSEA. The junction had 6 bases not matched to a gene; V was cut back by 5 bases and J by 6 bases. CDR3: CSVTTGIDGYTF. The CDR3 nucleotides read TGCAGCGTTACGACAGGGATAGATGGCTACACCTTC.

The chain combines TRBV5-1 with TRBJ1-4; D is possibly TRBD1 (6 bases). The CDR3 spans 14 residues. Deletions cut 0 bases from V and 5 bases from J, with 8 bases between. CDR1 and CDR2 (germline): SGHRS, YFSETQ. CDR3 amino acids: CASSLEGVNEKLFF. In nucleotides, the CDR3 is TGCGCCAGCAGCTTGGAGGGGGTAAATGAAAAACTGTTTTTT.

This clone appeared once. The chain links TRBV7-9 to TRBJ2-3, with D tentatively TRBD1 or TRBD2 (5 bases each). The CDR3 is 15 residues long. V was clipped by 3 bases and J by 1 base, with 11 bases between them. Germline CDR1 SEHNR, CDR2 FQNEAQ (reference sequence). The CDR3 sequence: CASSLKGPGTDTQYF. DNA for the CDR3: TGTGCCAGCAGCTTGAAGGGACCGGGCACAGATACGCAGTATTTT.

This sequence joins TRBV5-1 and TRBJ2-3, with TRBD1 matching over 10 bases. After removal of 0 bases from V and 1 base from J, the junction contained 2 bases not matched to a gene. Germline loops: CDR1 SGHRS, CDR2 YFSETQ. The length of the CDR3 is 16 residues. CDR3 protein: CASSLDGTGGTDTQYF. The CDR3 DNA sequence: TGCGCCAGCAGCTTGGATGGGACAGGGGGCACAGATACGCAGTATTTT.

V and J are TRBV18 and TRBJ1-5; a possible D gene is TRBD1 (5 bases). CDR1 and CDR2 from the germline V gene are KGHSH and LQKENI. CDR3 length: 16 amino acids. Trimming left V 3 bases short and J 2 bases short, with 14 bases between. The CDR3 DNA sequence: TGTGCCAGCTCACCCCCGGCGCAGGGAGGCAATCAGCCCCAGCATTTT. Translation: CASSPPAQGGNQPQHF.

This clone was seen only once. This chain links TRBV24-1 with TRBJ2-4, with D perhaps TRBD1 or TRBD2 (5 bases each). CDR3 length equals 15 residues. Germline-derived CDR1 and CDR2 are KGHDR and SFDVKD. Trimming took 4 bases from V and 4 from J, leaving 13 bases between them. In DNA, the CDR3 is TGTGCCACCAGTGACCGAGGGACGCCTAAAAACATTCAGTACTTC. Residues: CATSDRGTPKNIQYF.

The J gene is TRBJ1-3, the V gene TRBV19; D not resolved. From germline, CDR1 is LNHDA and CDR2 SQIVND (reference sequence). V shed 7 bases and J shed 4 bases, with 14 bases lying between them. The CDR3 runs to 14 residues. Here the CDR3 DNA reads TGTGCCAGTAAGGGCGGCACAGACGGAAACACCATATATTTT. Amino acid sequence: CASKGGTDGNTIYF.

This clone has only one observation. This chain uses TRBV9 with TRBJ1-1; D possibly corresponds to TRBD1 (5 bases). CDR3 length: 15 amino acids. V was shortened by 0 bases and J by 5 bases, with 14 bases between the two germline ends. Germline CDR1 is SGDLS and CDR2 is YYNGEE. The CDR3 loop reads CASSVELGGGTEAFF. CDR3 nucleotide sequence: TGTGCCAGCAGCGTAGAGTTGGGGGGAGGAACTGAAGCTTTCTTT.

V gene TRBV5-4 combines with J gene TRBJ1-6; the D gene is possibly TRBD1 (6 bases). V lost 0 bases, J lost 5 bases, and 12 bases lay in between. This CDR3 is 16 amino acids long. CDR1 and CDR2 (germline): SGHNT, YYREEE (reference sequence). CDR3 region: CASSLGSRGDNSPLHF. In nucleotides, the CDR3 is TGTGCCAGCAGCTTGGGGAGCAGGGGAGATAATTCACCCCTCCACTTT.

This clone was seen more than once but under ten times. The chain combines TRBV28 with TRBJ2-7; D possibly uses TRBD1 or TRBD2 (6 bases each). V was cut by 5 bases and J by 1 base, with 15 bases left in between. Germline lookup yields CDR1 MDHEN and CDR2 SYDVKM. This CDR3 spans 15 amino acids. This CDR3 is CASSPRTGASYEQYF. DNA of the CDR3: TGTGCCAGCAGTCCCAGGACGGGGGCATCCTACGAGCAGTACTTC.

This clone was observed once. The gene calls are TRBV27 and TRBJ1-1; TRBD1 is a possible D gene (6 bases). Germline lookup yields CDR1 MNHEY and CDR2 SMNVEV (reference sequence). This CDR3 spans 15 amino acids. Trimming removed 4 bases at V and 1 base at J, with 13 bases between. This CDR3 reads CASSSWDKPNTEAFF. The CDR3 nucleotides are TGTGCCAGCAGTTCCTGGGACAAACCGAACACTGAAGCTTTCTTT.

This clone was detected once. The rearrangement uses TRBV7-3 and TRBJ2-7; D is perhaps TRBD2 (6 bases). Trimming removed 5 bases from V and 4 bases from J, with 15 bases in between. The germline CDR1 and CDR2 sequences are SGHTA and FQGTGA. CDR3 length: 14 residues. The CDR3 region is CASSLPGGGYEQYF. The CDR3 DNA reads TGTGCCAGCAGCCTCCCCGGGGGTGGGTACGAGCAGTACTTC. Looking up the rest from reference TRBV7-3 and TRBJ2-7 gives the full variable domain: GAGVSQTPSNKVTEKGKYVELRCDPISGHTALYWYRQSLGQGPEFLIYFQGTGAADDSGLPNDRFFAVRPEGSVSTLKIQRTERGDSAVYLCASSLPGGGYEQYFGPGTRLTVT.

The chain recombines TRBV30 with TRBJ1-5; 7 nucleotides line up with TRBD1. With V trimmed by 0 bases and J by 5 bases, 1 base remained unmatched. CDR3 length equals 13 residues. Germline values: CDR1 GTSNPN, CDR2 SVGIG (reference sequence). This CDR3 is CAWSVGTDQPQHF. CDR3 DNA sequence: TGTGCCTGGAGTGTCGGGACAGATCAGCCCCAGCATTTT.

The chain employs TRBV7-3 and TRBJ2-1; no definite D call. Looked up from germline, CDR1 is SGHTA and CDR2 is FQGTGA. With 2 bases removed from V and 7 bases from J, the gap between germline ends came to 9 bases. The CDR3 loop spans 13 amino acids. The chain's CDR3 is CASSLGVGNEQFF. The CDR3 DNA follows: TGTGCCAGCAGCTTAGGTGTGGGGAATGAGCAGTTCTTC.

This clone has just one count. The chain links TRBV2 to TRBJ1-2; TRBD1 might be the D (5 bases). Trimming removed 6 bases at V and 0 bases at J, with 17 bases between. From germline, CDR1 is SNHLY and CDR2 FYNNEI. This CDR3 has 16 residues. In DNA form, the CDR3 reads TGTGCCAGCAGGAATCAACTCGGGGGAGCTAACTATGGCTACACCTTC. This gives the protein CASRNQLGGANYGYTF.

The chain recombines TRBV5-6 with TRBJ1-5; possibly TRBD1 for D (6 bases). This CDR3 is 15 amino acids long. V lost 0 bases to trimming and J lost 0 bases, with 7 bases between them. CDR1 is SGHDT, CDR2 YYEEEE, per germline. Here the CDR3 DNA reads TGTGCCAGCAGCTTGGGGACAGCTAGCAATCAGCCCCAGCATTTT. Translating it yields CASSLGTASNQPQHF.

V gene TRBV9 combines with J gene TRBJ1-4, with D maybe TRBD1 (6 bases). Trimming cost V 4 bases and J 8 bases, with 18 bases left between them. Germline CDR1 and CDR2: SGDLS and YYNGEE. This CDR3 is 15 amino acids long. The CDR3 protein is CASSTGGGSGEKLFF. DNA of the CDR3: TGTGCCAGCAGCACAGGCGGGGGCTCGGGGGAAAAACTGTTTTTT.

This chain uses TRBV6-5 with TRBJ2-4; D gene ambiguous. V was shortened by 5 bases and J by 0 bases, with 11 bases between the two germline ends. The CDR3 covers 15 residues. Germline CDR1 reads MNHEY; CDR2 reads SVGAGI. The CDR3 DNA is TGTGCCAGCAGTCGGCGTGGGGTAGCCAAAAACATTCAGTACTTC. Protein product: CASSRRGVAKNIQYF.

The chain couples TRBV9 to TRBJ2-1; 9 bases agree with TRBD1. V lost 0 bases to trimming and J lost 7 bases; unmatched junction nucleotides: 11. Germline-derived CDR1 and CDR2 are SGDLS and YYNGEE. This CDR3 spans 17 amino acids. The CDR3, as DNA: TGTGCCAGCAGCGTAGAGAAACTACGGGACAGGGCAAATGAGCAGTTCTTC. Translation gives CASSVEKLRDRANEQFF.

This chain links TRBV5-1 with TRBJ2-3; maybe TRBD2 (5 bases). The V gene's germline CDR1 is SGHRS and CDR2 YFSETQ. V shed 4 bases and J shed 2 bases, with 11 bases lying between them. The CDR3 runs to 14 residues. The DNA of the CDR3 is TGCGCCAGCAGCGGCGGACTGCACACAGATACGCAGTATTTT. Translation: CASSGGLHTDTQYF.

V usage is TRBV19 and J usage is TRBJ2-4; 12 nucleotides line up with TRBD2. J was trimmed by 8 bases and V by 7 bases; bases with no gene match: 6. The CDR3 sequence is 14 residues long. CDR1 and CDR2 (germline): LNHDA, SQIVND (reference sequence). The CDR3: CASTSGGAQDIQYF. In DNA form, the CDR3 reads TGTGCCAGTACTAGCGGGGGGGCTCAGGACATTCAGTACTTC.